This TCR beta chain was captured by sequencing in a study of T cells in Graves' hyperthyroidism and ophthalmopathy. The study's findings and limits: The model's output predicted ophthalmopathy at a median of 6.5 months prior to onset.

To note about this clonotype: The antigen is unknown.

TCR beta CDR3 sequences were amplified from RNA transcripts. TCR CDR3 regions were first amplified by RT-PCR with HTBI primers. Each CDR3 protein gets one entry after TCRdb re-called the multiplex PCR reads with MiXCR. The sample consists of hundreds of thousands of distinct CDR3 sequences, approximately 23% of them appearing once. J was trimmed by 9 bases and V by 9 bases; bases with no gene match: 10. CDR3 length equals 13 residues. Looked up from germline, CDR1 is MGHDK and CDR2 is SYGVNS. Diagnoses used clinical symptoms, serum thyroxine and TRAb, thyroid ultrasound and orbital computed tomography.

This receptor was identified in a woman between 65 and 79 years old with Graves' ophthalmopathy. The V gene is TRBV25-1, the J gene TRBJ1-2, with 10 positions matching TRBD1. Sequencing was carried out using blood. This CDR3 is CASRTGGLDRYTF. The CDR3 bases are TGTGCCAGTAGGACAGGGGGGTTAGATCGCTACACCTTC.